The 11 T cell receptor beta chains presented below share a single source sample, sequenced in a study of blood T cell repertoires in COVID-19. Generated by immunoSEQ multiplex PCR, the TCRdb table keeps only in-frame clones and is missing some. The sample yields some 300,000 clones, 86% seen once. The specimen was PBMCs or T cells enriched from blood (not recorded which). These receptors came from a man under 40 who had recovered from COVID-19.

This sequence joins TRBV24-1 and TRBJ2-5, with TRBD1 matching 7 bases. CDR1 KGHDR and CDR2 SFDVKD come from the germline V gene. Unmatched junction bases numbered 7, after V lost 2 bases and J lost 2 bases. The CDR3 totals 16 residues. The CDR3 here is CATSDSQGVRQETQYF. DNA of the CDR3: TGTGCCACCAGTGATTCTCAGGGGGTGCGACAAGAGACCCAGTACTTC.

A few counts support this clone. This sequence joins TRBV18 and TRBJ1-1, with D unresolved. V gave up 8 bases and J gave up 1 base, with 8 bases separating them. The length of the CDR3 is 12 residues. Germline values: CDR1 KGHSH, CDR2 LQKENI. The chain's CDR3 is CASRLRNTEAFF. Here the CDR3 DNA reads TGTGCCAGCCGTCTCAGGAACACTGAAGCTTTCTTT.

J is TRBJ1-5 and V is TRBV10-3; 8 bases align to TRBD1. Germline assignment: CDR1 ENHRY and CDR2 SYGVKD. V shed 4 bases and J 2 bases; nucleotides not matched to a gene: 4. The CDR3 is 15 amino acids. The CDR3 is CAISGGQGGNQPQHF. The CDR3 coding sequence is TGTGCCATCAGTGGAGGACAGGGAGGCAATCAGCCCCAGCATTTT.

J is TRBJ2-1 and V is TRBV11-2; tentatively, D is TRBD2 (5 bases). Germline V lookup: CDR1 SGHAT, CDR2 FQNNGV. With 6 bases removed from V and 5 bases from J, the gap between germline ends came to 17 bases. This CDR3 has 15 residues. This CDR3 is CASSHLGGRDNEQFF. CDR3 sequence (DNA): TGTGCCAGCAGTCACTTAGGAGGTCGGGACAATGAGCAGTTCTTC.

This clone was counted once. J is TRBJ1-5 and V is TRBV6-4, with 8 bases lining up with TRBD1. Germline trimming cut 4 bases from V and 7 bases from J; bases unmatched to any gene: 6. Looked up from germline, CDR1 is MRHNA and CDR2 is SNTAGT. CDR3 size: 14 residues. The CDR3 loop reads CASSVGQGGQPQHF. CDR3 in DNA: TGTGCCAGCAGTGTAGGACAGGGAGGGCAGCCCCAGCATTTT.

CDR3 region: CASSPLLGGANEQFF. In nucleotides, the CDR3 is TGTGCCAGCAGTCCACTACTCGGAGGGGCCAATGAGCAGTTCTTC. This chain connects TRBV27 to TRBJ2-1, with D maybe TRBD2 (6 bases). The germline CDR1 and CDR2 sequences are MNHEY and SMNVEV (reference sequence). CDR3 length equals 15 residues. Trimming removed 5 bases from V and 6 bases from J, with 17 bases in between.

The V gene is TRBV5-1, the J gene TRBJ1-4; 10 bases are a match to TRBD1. This CDR3 is built from 17 residues. Per the germline V gene, CDR1 is SGHRS and CDR2 is YFSETQ. The junction had 8 bases not matched to a gene; V was cut back by 1 base and J by 5 bases. The CDR3 coding sequence is TGCGCCAGCAGCTTGAGGGGGCTGGGACAGGGGAATGAAAAACTGTTTTTT. Its translation is CASSLRGLGQGNEKLFF.

This clone was detected only once. The chain is built from TRBV5-4 and TRBJ2-7; the D gene is possibly TRBD1 (6 bases). Germline V gene sequence: CDR1 SGHNT, CDR2 YYREEE (reference sequence). The germline V and J ends were trimmed by 4 bases and 1 base, with 15 bases remaining between them. The CDR3 has 15 residues. CDR3 sequence reads: CASSSDRRASYEQYF. The CDR3 DNA sequence: TGTGCCAGCAGCAGCGACAGGCGTGCGTCCTACGAGCAGTACTTC.

V gene TRBV7-9 combines with J gene TRBJ2-5, with 7 bases matching TRBD1. The CDR3 loop spans 16 amino acids. The trim removed 5 bases at V and 1 base at J, leaving 10 bases unmatched. The germline CDR1 and CDR2 sequences are SEHNR and FQNEAQ (reference sequence). CDR3 sequence (DNA): TGTGCCAGCAGCGCCAGGGACAGACCCTTCCAAGAGACCCAGTACTTC. Translated, it gives CASSARDRPFQETQYF.

The rearrangement uses TRBV3-1 (or the pseudogene TRBV3-2) and TRBJ2-2; 8 bases map to TRBD1. Germline CDR1 LGHDT, CDR2 YNNKEL (reference sequence). The CDR3 consists of 17 residues. V was clipped by 2 bases and J by 3 bases; unmatched bases: 8. The CDR3 sequence: CASSQYGTGGDTGELFF. The CDR3 nucleotides read TGTGCCAGCAGCCAATATGGGACAGGCGGGGACACCGGGGAGCTGTTTTTT.

V usage is TRBV6-5 and J usage is TRBJ1-1; weak D call: TRBD1 (6 bases). Trimming removed 6 bases from V and 4 bases from J, with 15 bases in between. The germline gives CDR1 MNHEY, CDR2 SVGAGI. This CDR3 has 14 amino acids. The CDR3 spells CASSLTGTLTEAFF. The CDR3, as DNA: TGTGCCAGCAGCCTGACAGGTACTCTCACTGAAGCTTTCTTT.